This is a list of T cell receptor beta chains from one sample in a study of follicular helper T cells after annual influenza vaccination. The table came from immunoSEQ multiplex PCR; TCRdb's copy has only in-frame clones and leaves some out. The sample consists of about 10,000 clones, approximately 80% of them appearing once. Sample: CXCR5- memory CD4+ T cells sorted from blood, taken 7 days after influenza vaccination. These receptors originate from an adult who received the influenza vaccine. Both conserved end residues are part of each CDR3. A D gene is named only where the DNA matches it firmly. Clone size appears in some rows only: once, few, many, or a class for an expanded clone.

>TRBJ2-6|-|TRBV6-6|-
TGTGCCAGCAGAATGGGGGGCACTGGGGCCAACGTCCTGACTTTC
CASRMGGTGANVLTF
>TRBJ1-4|-|TRBV19|-
TGTGCCAGTAGTTTAACAGGGAGGTCTAATGAAAAACTGTTTTTT
CASSLTGRSNEKLFF
>TRBJ1-3|-|TRBV11-2|-
TGTGCCAGCAGCTCCCGGCACTCTGGAAACACCATATATTTT
CASSSRHSGNTIYF
>TRBJ2-4|-|TRBV21-1|-
TGTGCCAGCAGCGCCAACAGGGGCATTCAGTACTTC
CASSANRGIQYF
>TRBJ1-5|-|TRBV7-2|-
TGTGCCAGCAGCTTAAACAATCAGCCCCAGCATTTT
CASSLNNQPQHF
>TRBJ1-1|-|TRBV9|-
TGTGCCAGCAGCGTAGGGGCAGGGGCTGAAGCTTTCTTT
CASSVGAGAEAFF
>TRBJ2-3|-|TRBV29-1|-
TGCAGCGTGGGAGGACCCGGATGGGGGGATACGCAGTATTTT
CSVGGPGWGDTQYF
>TRBJ1-4|-|TRBV6-5|-
TGTGCCAGCAGCCGGGGACTTCTTAACGAAAAACTGTTTTTT
CASSRGLLNEKLFF
>TRBJ2-7|-|TRBV7-9|-
TGTGCCAGCAGCTTAGAACAGGGCTACGAGCAGTACTTC
CASSLEQGYEQYF
>TRBJ1-2|TRBD1|TRBV6-1|-
TGTGCCAGCAGTGAGGGACAGGGCCCCGGCTATGGCTACACCTTC
CASSEGQGPGYGYTF
>TRBJ1-3|-|TRBV7-2|-
TGTGCCAGCAGCTTAGGAGGACTTCTCTCTGGAAACACCATATATTTT
CASSLGGLLSGNTIYF
>TRBJ1-1|-|TRBV7-9|-
TGTGCCAGCAGCATAATCACAGGAGGGGCTGAAGCTTTCTTT
CASSIITGGAEAFF
>TRBJ2-5|-|TRBV19|once
TGTGCCAGTAGTCAGAGCAACCAAGAGACCCAGTACTTC
CASSQSNQETQYF
>TRBJ1-5|-|TRBV18|-
TGTGCCAGCTCAAGGTTACAGGGACAAAGTCAGCCCCAGCATTTT
CASSRLQGQSQPQHF
>TRBJ2-1|-|TRBV7-2|-
TGTGCCAGCTCCCTAAGGGGGGGGCAGTACAATGAGCAGTTCTTC
CASSLRGGQYNEQFF
>TRBJ2-5|-|TRBV12-5|once
TGTGCTAGTGGTAGCAGGGAAGAGACCCAGTACTTC
CASGSREETQYF
>TRBJ2-1|TRBD1|TRBV15|-
TGTGCCACCAGCAGGGACAGGGCCGGGAAATCCTACAATGAGCAGTTCTTC
CATSRDRAGKSYNEQFF
>TRBJ1-4|-|TRBV7-2|-
TGTGCCAGCAGCGCGCGGCGGGGGAGGCTCGAAAAACTGTTTTTT
CASSARRGRLEKLFF
>TRBJ2-7|-|TRBV6-5|-
TGTGCCAGCAGTTACGCCGACAGCTCCTACGAGCAGTACTTC
CASSYADSSYEQYF
>TRBJ2-1|-|TRBV5-1|-
TGCGCCAGCAGCTTAAGCCCTTACAATGAGCAGTTCTTC
CASSLSPYNEQFF
>TRBJ1-2|TRBD1|TRBV7-9|-
TGTGCCAGCAGCTTGGGGACAGGGGGCTTGGGCTATGGCTACACCTTC
CASSLGTGGLGYGYTF
>TRBJ2-3|-|TRBV7-2|-
TGTGCCAGCAGCTTCCGGATGGGGGGGCCTAGCACAGATACGCAGTATTTT
CASSFRMGGPSTDTQYF
>TRBJ1-1|-|TRBV6-5|-
TGTGCCAGCAGCCTCGGACTCCTGAACACTGAAGCTTTCTTT
CASSLGLLNTEAFF
>TRBJ2-2|TRBD2|TRBV9|-
TGTGCCAGCAGCGTAGATCCGGGAGGGCCTACCGGGGAGCTGTTTTTT
CASSVDPGGPTGELFF
>TRBJ2-7|TRBD2|TRBV28|-
TGTGCCAGCAGTCATATAATTAGCGGGATGTCCTACGAGCAGTACTTC
CASSHIISGMSYEQYF
>TRBJ2-3|-|TRBV7-9|-
TGTGCCAGCAGCTTAGCCAGGACCGAGGGCGCAGATACGCAGTATTTT
CASSLARTEGADTQYF
>TRBJ1-4|TRBD1|TRBV6-5|-
TGTGCCAGCAGGGACAGGGCGACTAATGAAAAACTGTTTTTT
CASRDRATNEKLFF
>TRBJ2-1|-|TRBV5-6|-
TGTGCCAGCAGCTTGTCCGTGGGGAGCTCCTACAATGAGCAGTTCTTC
CASSLSVGSSYNEQFF
>TRBJ2-7|TRBD1|TRBV23-1|-
TGCGCCAGCAAACGCGACAGGGGGCGACGCGAGCAGTACTTC
CASKRDRGRREQYF
>TRBJ1-2|-|TRBV10-3|-
TGTGCCATCCGACCCCCCACAGTTAACTATGGCTACACCTTC
CAIRPPTVNYGYTF
>TRBJ1-1|TRBD1|TRBV6-5|few
TGTGCCAGCAGTGACAGGGGGAACACTGAAGCTTTCTTT
CASSDRGNTEAFF
>TRBJ1-5|-|TRBV5-8|few
TGTGCTTCGGGATATAGCAATCAGCCCCAGCATTTT
CASGYSNQPQHF
>TRBJ2-6|-|TRBV7-2|-
TGTGCCAGCAGCTTAGTGTCAGGTCCTCGCTCTGGGGCCAACGTCCTGACTTTC
CASSLVSGPRSGANVLTF
>TRBJ2-3|TRBD2|TRBV11-2|-
TGTGCCAGCAGCTTCCGGGGGGCAGATACGCAGTATTTT
CASSFRGADTQYF
>TRBJ1-5|-|TRBV28|-
TGTGCCAGCAGTTCACGGCGCAATCAGCCCCAGCATTTT
CASSSRRNQPQHF
>TRBJ1-5|-|TRBV5-6|-
TGTGCCAGCAGCCCGGGACGCAATCAGCCCCAGCATTTT
CASSPGRNQPQHF
>TRBJ1-2|-|TRBV7-2|-
TGTGCCAGCAGCTTTTCGGGCAGGGTTTTATCCCCCTATGGCTACACCTTC
CASSFSGRVLSPYGYTF
>TRBJ1-5|-|TRBV7-9|-
TGTGCCAGCAGCTTAGGACAGTACAATCAGCCCCAGCATTTT
CASSLGQYNQPQHF
>TRBJ1-2|-|TRBV4-3|-
TGCGCCAGCAGCCAAGAGCGCACCTTCTATGGCTACACCTTC
CASSQERTFYGYTF
>TRBJ1-4|-|TRBV21-1|-
TGTGCCAGCAGCAAAAGCGTCACTAATGAAAAACTGTTTTTT
CASSKSVTNEKLFF
>TRBJ2-1|-|TRBV20-1|-
TGCAGTGCGAGAGGGCTGAATGAGCAGTTCTTC
CSARGLNEQFF
>TRBJ2-3|-|TRBV20-1|-
TGCAGTGCTAGAGTGACAGATACGCAGTATTTT
CSARVTDTQYF
>TRBJ2-3|-|TRBV28|-
TGTGCCAGCAGTTTAAACGGCCTCCGGGATACGCAGTATTTT
CASSLNGLRDTQYF
>TRBJ2-7|TRBD1|TRBV7-8|few
TGTGCCAGCAGCTTAGCCTTTGGACAGGGGTCCTACGAGCAGTACTTC
CASSLAFGQGSYEQYF
>TRBJ2-1|-|TRBV30|-
TGTGCCTGGAGTGTACGGGCCTCCCTTTCGGGGAATGAGCAGTTCTTC
CAWSVRASLSGNEQFF
>TRBJ1-5|-|TRBV2|-
TGTGCCAGCAGCCGGACAGATCAGCCCCAGCATTTT
CASSRTDQPQHF
>TRBJ1-2|-|TRBV27|once
TGTGCCAGCAGTTTAAACGGGGGCAACTATGGCTACACCTTC
CASSLNGGNYGYTF
>TRBJ2-1|-|TRBV2|-
TGTGCCAGCAGTGAATCTGGACTCCTAGGGGTCTATGAGCAGTTCTTC
CASSESGLLGVYEQFF
>TRBJ2-5|-|TRBV7-8|-
TGTGCCAGCAGCTTAGAGGGCAGATCTCGAGAGACCCAGTACTTC
CASSLEGRSRETQYF
>TRBJ2-5|TRBD1|TRBV28|-
TGTGCCACCCACAGGGGGCGCGAGACCCAGTACTTC
CATHRGRETQYF
>TRBJ2-7|TRBD1|TRBV28|-
TGTGCCAGCAGTTTACCTATGACGACAGGGAGCGAGCAGTACTTC
CASSLPMTTGSEQYF
>TRBJ2-1|TRBD1|TRBV5-1|-
TGCGCCAGCAGCTTGGACAGGGGTTACAATGAGCAGTTCTTC
CASSLDRGYNEQFF
>TRBJ2-2|TRBD1|TRBV28|once
TGTGCCAGCAGTTTAGTCACCGGGACAGGGATTCGGTGGTCGACCGGGGAGCTGTTTTTT
CASSLVTGTGIRWSTGELFF
>TRBJ1-2|-|TRBV28|-
TGTGCCAGCAGTTCTCCCCCCCCCGCAGACTATGGCTACACCTTC
CASSSPPPADYGYTF
>TRBJ2-2|-|TRBV7-3|-
TGTGCCAGCAGCCTCTCGGTCGGGGAGCTGTTTTTT
CASSLSVGELFF
>TRBJ1-1|-|TRBV12-5|once
TGTGCTAGTGGTTTGGTACAAGGGACCGAGAACACTGAAGCTTTCTTT
CASGLVQGTENTEAFF
>TRBJ2-3|TRBD2|TRBV4-2|-
TGTGCCAGCAGCCTGGGGTCTAGCGGGGTGACAGATACGCAGTATTTT
CASSLGSSGVTDTQYF
>TRBJ1-1|-|TRBV5-1|-
TGCGCCAGCAGCTTGGGGGTGTCGAACACTGAAGCTTTCTTT
CASSLGVSNTEAFF